Listed below are T cell receptor beta chains from one sample, sequenced in a study of blood T cell repertoires in COVID-19. TCRdb's table, derived via immunoSEQ multiplex PCR, lists solely in-frame clones and lacks some. The sample consists of 50,000 to 65,000 clones, about 66% of them appearing once. Material for sequencing was PBMCs or T cells enriched from blood (not recorded which). Every receptor here comes from a woman aged 55 to 70 who had been exposed to COVID-19. CDR3s include the opening cysteine and the closing phenylalanine or tryptophan. The D gene is left open where the match is weak. Rows give clone size only sometimes, using once, few, many, or a class for an expanded clone.

TRBD2	many	TRBV6-2/TRBV6-3	CASSYSGTSGSYEQYF
TRBD1	-	TRBV2	CASSPTGGELGEQYF
-	-	TRBV11-3	CASPHPVNQPQHF
TRBD1	-	TRBV6-1	CASSDQGTENQPQHF
-	-	TRBV29-1	CSVGGGSSGNTIYF
TRBD1	once	TRBV9	CASSPRGDRMTYEQYF
-	few	TRBV7-8	CASSPLRAGTDTQYF
-	-	TRBV29-1	CSVDRPGNEQFF
-	-	TRBV5-8	CASSSDRRSPLHF
-	-	TRBV7-9	CALPAGDSSYNEQFF
TRBD1	few	TRBV28	CASSFDRGTAEQYF
-	-	TRBV11-3	CASSLDSNEQYF
TRBD1	-	TRBV28	CASSFLADRGRGEGNTIYF
-	-	TRBV27	CASSFTRFSNTGELFF
TRBD1	-	TRBV28	CASSPPGQKNLEAFF
-	-	TRBV6-1	CASSEVWGDINEQFF
-	once	TRBV7-2	CASSPTDLSPLHF
-	few	TRBV6-5	CASTHSSYGYTF
TRBD1	-	TRBV5-1	CASGMGTGSSGANVLTF
-	-	TRBV19	CASSIGRGNTGELFF
-	-	TRBV6-5	CASSYLTRSGYTF
-	-	TRBV9	CASSVGYLVNYEQYF
TRBD1	-	TRBV27	CASTIRPGQGNTGELFF
-	-	TRBV4-2	CASSRETGELFF
-	-	TRBV20-1	CSAFRETQYF
-	few	TRBV23-1	CASIPPFRDKNSPLHF
-	few	TRBV11-2	CASSLGVGGPGEQFF
TRBD2	-	TRBV11-2	CASSPGTSGRVRDTQYF
-	once	TRBV18	CASSPSDTQYF
-	-	TRBV29-1	CSVALTGELFF
-	few	TRBV28	CASSPGQFGKLFF
TRBD2	-	TRBV7-2	CASSSTSGGAGEQYF
TRBD2	-	TRBV7-2	CASSLVGTRANNEQFF
-	-	TRBV6-4	CASSVTQNTEAFF
-	-	TRBV19	CASSPSVRGNTIYF
-	-	TRBV2	CASSVSGSDTEAFF
-	few	TRBV5-1	CASARGTTGEGETQYF
-	-	TRBV6-5	CASSPGLNNSPLHF
-	-	TRBV3-1/TRBV3-2	CASSQHPPKNTGELFF
TRBD1	-	TRBV6-1	CASSESGTGKYGYTF
TRBD2	-	TRBV2	CASSRTSGSNEQFF
TRBD1	-	TRBV7-9	CASSLAGGGEKLFF
-	-	TRBV7-9	CASSRRAGGELFF
TRBD1	-	TRBV6-2/TRBV6-3	CASSYSSRGETQYF
-	-	TRBV29-1	CSVKPRGEQYF
-	-	TRBV6-5	CASRQGNSGNTIYF
TRBD1	once	TRBV19	CASSGFGTGGSGYTF
-	-	TRBV6-5	CAVRRYYGYTF
-	-	TRBV15	CATSRQASAEQYF
-	-	TRBV6-5	CASKRDLYQETQYF
-	-	TRBV9	CASSAQGNEQFF
TRBD1	-	TRBV5-1	CASSLRTGGLSEAFF
TRBD2	-	TRBV6-5	CASRGGTHEQYF
-	-	TRBV7-9	CASSSNTGPVNNQPQHF
TRBD1	few	TRBV5-4	CASSRRGQGARYVAQYF
TRBD2	-	TRBV5-4	CASSPTSGGALETQYF
TRBD1	-	TRBV10-2	CASSESGTANQPQHF
TRBD1	-	TRBV11-3	CASRLGGAGELFF
TRBD1	-	TRBV5-1	CASSHGSTGNEKLFF